These T cell receptor beta chains were read from a single sample in a study of T-cell reconstitution after alpha-beta-depleted transplantation in children. TCRdb re-called the PCR reads through MiXCR, storing one row per CDR3 protein. The table includes over 150,000 distinct CDR3 sequences, roughly 6.3% detected once. Sequencing was performed on PBMCs, taken before TCRalphabeta/CD19-depleted stem cell transplant. The receptor set was obtained from a girl in the first two years of life with combined immunodeficiency, due to receive a stem cell transplant. Each CDR3 is given with its conserved first and last residue. The D gene is left open where the match is weak. For some rows the clone size is stated as once, few or many, or as a class when expanded; others skip it.

TRBV6-5,TRBJ2-5,many,.,TGTGCCAGCAGCCGTAACCAAGAGACCCAGTACTTC,CASSRNQETQYF
TRBV29-1,TRBJ2-7,.,.,TGCAGCGTTGTGGGGGGTGATCGATACTACGAGCAGTACTTC,CSVVGGDRYYEQYF
TRBV29-1,TRBJ2-7,many,.,TGCAGCGTTGAAGATGCGGGGCGGGATAAGTACGAGCAGTACTTC,CSVEDAGRDKYEQYF
TRBV5-1,TRBJ2-6,many,.,TGCGCCAGCAGCCCAAACTTTCGGGATGGGGCCAACGTCCTGACTTTC,CASSPNFRDGANVLTF
TRBV7-9,TRBJ2-5,many,.,TGTGCCAGCAGCCCCCGTAGGGGGGTGGGAGAGACCCAGTACTTC,CASSPRRGVGETQYF
TRBV5-1,TRBJ2-5,many,.,TGCGCCAGCAGTTTAAGGTCGCAAGAGACCCAGTACTTC,CASSLRSQETQYF
TRBV20-1,TRBJ2-2,many,TRBD2,TGCAGTGCTAGAGATAGCGCTAGCGGGGCCACGAACACCGGGGAGCTGTTTTTT,CSARDSASGATNTGELFF
TRBV20-1,TRBJ2-7,few,.,TGCAGTGCTAGAACTATCGGGACACAAGCCTACGAGCAGTACTTC,CSARTIGTQAYEQYF
TRBV12-3/TRBV12-4,TRBJ1-1,many,.,TGTGCCAGCAGTTTGTGGGGGGCTGAAGCTTTCTTT,CASSLWGAEAFF
TRBV11-1,TRBJ2-7,many,.,TGTGCCAGCAGCCCTAGTTACTCCTACGAGCAGTACTTC,CASSPSYSYEQYF
TRBV7-8,TRBJ1-1,many,.,TGTGCCAGCAGCTTAGCGAGTATGGGGGGGCTGGATGCTTTCTTT,CASSLASMGGLDAFF
TRBV12-3/TRBV12-4,TRBJ1-2,many,.,TGTGCCAGCTTAGGAGGCACAGGCTATGGCTACACCTTC,CASLGGTGYGYTF
TRBV7-9,TRBJ1-2,many,.,TGTGCCAGCAGCCCCGGGCCTTATGGCTACACCTTC,CASSPGPYGYTF
TRBV6-1,TRBJ1-1,many,TRBD1,TGTGCCAGCAGTAAAGACAGGGGGCCTACTGAAGCTTTCTTT,CASSKDRGPTEAFF
TRBV2,TRBJ1-1,many,.,TGTGCCAGCAGAGTTACCGGGACGGAAGCTTTCTTT,CASRVTGTEAFF
TRBV4-3,TRBJ1-2,many,.,TGCGCCAGCAGCCCTGGCCTTACGGGATCCTATGGCTACACCTTC,CASSPGLTGSYGYTF